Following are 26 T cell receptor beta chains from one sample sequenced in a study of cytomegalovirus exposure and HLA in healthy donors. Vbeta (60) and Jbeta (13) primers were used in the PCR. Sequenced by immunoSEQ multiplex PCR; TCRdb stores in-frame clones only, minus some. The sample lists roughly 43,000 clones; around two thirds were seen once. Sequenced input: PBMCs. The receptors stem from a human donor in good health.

CDR3 in DNA: TGTGCCAGCAGCTCGGGACAGCCACCCGACCGGGAGCTGTTTTTT. Protein sequence: CASSSGQPPDRELFF. V usage is TRBV7-8 and J usage is TRBJ2-2; 7 bases fit TRBD1. CDR1 is SGHVS, CDR2 FQNEAQ, per germline. Trimming at V came to 4 bases and at J to 9 bases, leaving 11 bases not matched to a gene. This CDR3 has 15 amino acids.

For the CDR3, the DNA is TGCGCCAGCAGTGTCGGGGGGAGCTCCTACAATGAGCAGTTCTTC. It codes for CASSVGGSSYNEQFF. The V call is TRBV10-1, the J call TRBJ2-1; 7 bases align to TRBD2. V lost 4 bases to trimming and J lost 0 bases; unmatched junction nucleotides: 3. Germline CDR1 reads WNHNN; CDR2 reads SYGVQD (reference sequence). The CDR3 has 15 amino acids.

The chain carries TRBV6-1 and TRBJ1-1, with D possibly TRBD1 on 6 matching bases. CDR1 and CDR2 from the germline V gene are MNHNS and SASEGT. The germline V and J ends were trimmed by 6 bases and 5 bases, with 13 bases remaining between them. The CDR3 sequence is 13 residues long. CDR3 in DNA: TGTGCCAGCAGGTGGGACACTGGGACTGAAGCTTTCTTT. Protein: CASRWDTGTEAFF.

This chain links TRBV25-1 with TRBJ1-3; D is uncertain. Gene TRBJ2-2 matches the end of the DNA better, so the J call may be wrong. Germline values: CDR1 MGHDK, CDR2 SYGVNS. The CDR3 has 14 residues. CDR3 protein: CASSEYGRAGELFF. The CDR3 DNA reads TGTGCCAGCAGTGAATATGGACGGGCCGGGGAGCTGTTTTTT.

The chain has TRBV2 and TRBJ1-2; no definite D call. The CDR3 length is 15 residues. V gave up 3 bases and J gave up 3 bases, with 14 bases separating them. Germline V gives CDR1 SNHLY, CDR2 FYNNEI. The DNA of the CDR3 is TGTGCCAGCAGTGATACGGCCACCGGGGACTATGGCTACACCTTC. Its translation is CASSDTATGDYGYTF. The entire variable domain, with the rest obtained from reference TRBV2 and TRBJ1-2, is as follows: EPEVTQTPSHQVTQMGQEVILRCVPISNHLYFYWYRQILGQKVEFLVSFYNNEISEKSEIFDDQFSVERPDGSNFTLKIRSTKLEDSAMYFCASSDTATGDYGYTFGSGTRLTVV.

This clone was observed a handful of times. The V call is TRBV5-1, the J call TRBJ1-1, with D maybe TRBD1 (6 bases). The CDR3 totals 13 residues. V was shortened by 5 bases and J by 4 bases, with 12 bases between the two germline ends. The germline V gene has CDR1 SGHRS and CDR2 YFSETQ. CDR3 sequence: CASRTGGGTEAFF. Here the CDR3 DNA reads TGCGCCAGCAGGACAGGTGGAGGCACTGAAGCTTTCTTT.

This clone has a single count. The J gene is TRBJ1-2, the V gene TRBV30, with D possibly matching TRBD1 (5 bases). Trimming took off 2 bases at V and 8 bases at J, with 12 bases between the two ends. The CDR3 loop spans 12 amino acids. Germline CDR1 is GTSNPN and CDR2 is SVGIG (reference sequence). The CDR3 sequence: CAWSPRVGGYTF. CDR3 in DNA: TGTGCCTGGAGTCCCAGGGTCGGGGGCTACACCTTC.

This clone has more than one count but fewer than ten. In DNA form, the CDR3 reads TGTGCCAGCGCTAGGTCCCCTAGCGGGGGGGACTACGAGCAGTACTTC. The encoded protein is CASARSPSGGDYEQYF. The rearrangement uses TRBV7-2 and TRBJ2-7; 12 bases line up with TRBD2. The V gene's germline CDR1 is SGHTA and CDR2 FQGNSA. CDR3 size: 16 residues. The V segment lost 8 bases and the J segment 3 bases; nucleotides outside the gene matches: 11.

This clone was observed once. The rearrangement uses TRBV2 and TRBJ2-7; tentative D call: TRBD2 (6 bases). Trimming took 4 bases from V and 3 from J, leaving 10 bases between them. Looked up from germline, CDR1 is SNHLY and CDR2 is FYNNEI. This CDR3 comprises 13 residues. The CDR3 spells CASSAGRNYEQYF. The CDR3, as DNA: TGTGCCAGCAGTGCCGGGAGAAACTACGAGCAGTACTTC.

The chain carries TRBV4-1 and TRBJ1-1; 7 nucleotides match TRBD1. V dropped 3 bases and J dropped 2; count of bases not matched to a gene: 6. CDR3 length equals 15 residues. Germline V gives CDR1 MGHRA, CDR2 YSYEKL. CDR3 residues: CASSHTGTDNTEAFF. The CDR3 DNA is TGCGCCAGCAGCCACACGGGGACAGATAACACTGAAGCTTTCTTT.

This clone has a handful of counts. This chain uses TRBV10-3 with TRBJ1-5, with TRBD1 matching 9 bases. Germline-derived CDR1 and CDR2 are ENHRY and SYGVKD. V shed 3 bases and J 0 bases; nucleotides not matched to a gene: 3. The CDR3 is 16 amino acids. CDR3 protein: CAISERDRDSNQPQHF. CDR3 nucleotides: TGTGCCATCAGTGAACGGGACAGGGATAGCAATCAGCCCCAGCATTTT.

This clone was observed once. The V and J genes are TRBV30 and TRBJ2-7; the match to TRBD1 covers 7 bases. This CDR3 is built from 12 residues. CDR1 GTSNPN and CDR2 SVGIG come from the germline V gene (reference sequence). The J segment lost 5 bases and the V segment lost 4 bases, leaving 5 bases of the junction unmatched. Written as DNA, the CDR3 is TGTGCCTGGACGAAACAGGGGAACGAGCAGTACTTC. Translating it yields CAWTKQGNEQYF.

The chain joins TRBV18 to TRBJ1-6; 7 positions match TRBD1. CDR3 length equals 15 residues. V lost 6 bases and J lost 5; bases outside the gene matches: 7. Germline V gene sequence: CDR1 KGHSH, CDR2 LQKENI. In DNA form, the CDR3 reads TGTGCCAGCTCCCAGGGCAGGGGGAATAATTCACCCCTCCACTTT. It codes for CASSQGRGNNSPLHF.

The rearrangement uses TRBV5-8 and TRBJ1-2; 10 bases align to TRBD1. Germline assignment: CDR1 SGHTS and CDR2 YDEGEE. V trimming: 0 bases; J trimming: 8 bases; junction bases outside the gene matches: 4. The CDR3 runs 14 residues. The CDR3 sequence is CASSLGQGARGYTF. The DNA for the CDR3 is TGTGCCAGCAGCTTGGGACAGGGGGCGAGGGGCTACACCTTC.

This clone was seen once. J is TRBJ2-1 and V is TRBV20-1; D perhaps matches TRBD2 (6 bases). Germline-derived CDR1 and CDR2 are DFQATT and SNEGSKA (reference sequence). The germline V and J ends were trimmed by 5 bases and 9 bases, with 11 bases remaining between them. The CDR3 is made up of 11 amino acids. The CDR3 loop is CSAWRGAEQFF. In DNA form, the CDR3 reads TGCAGTGCTTGGAGGGGCGCTGAGCAGTTCTTC.

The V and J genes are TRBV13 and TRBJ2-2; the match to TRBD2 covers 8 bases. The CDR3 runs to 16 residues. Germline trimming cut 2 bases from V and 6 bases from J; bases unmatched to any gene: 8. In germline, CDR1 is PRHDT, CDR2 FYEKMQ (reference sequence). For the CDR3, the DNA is TGTGCCAGCAGCTTATATGGTAGCGGGGTACCCGGGGAGCTGTTTTTT. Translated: CASSLYGSGVPGELFF.

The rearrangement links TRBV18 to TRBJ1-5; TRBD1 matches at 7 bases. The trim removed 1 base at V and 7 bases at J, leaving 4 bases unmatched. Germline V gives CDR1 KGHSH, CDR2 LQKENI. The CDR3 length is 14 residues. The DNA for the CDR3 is TGTGCCAGCTCACCACAGAGGGGGCACCAGCCCCAGCATTTT. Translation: CASSPQRGHQPQHF.

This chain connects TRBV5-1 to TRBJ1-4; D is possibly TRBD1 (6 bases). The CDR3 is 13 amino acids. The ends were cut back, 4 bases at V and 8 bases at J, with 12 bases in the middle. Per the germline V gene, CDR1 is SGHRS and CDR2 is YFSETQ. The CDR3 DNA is TGCGCCAGCAGCACCCTGACAGGAGAAAAACTGTTTTTT. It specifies CASSTLTGEKLFF.

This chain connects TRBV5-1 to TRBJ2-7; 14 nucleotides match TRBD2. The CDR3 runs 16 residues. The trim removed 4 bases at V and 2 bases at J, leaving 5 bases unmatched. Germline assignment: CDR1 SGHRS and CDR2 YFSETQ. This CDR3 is CASSRTSGGKAYEQYF. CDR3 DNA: TGCGCCAGCAGCCGGACTAGCGGGGGGAAAGCCTACGAGCAGTACTTC. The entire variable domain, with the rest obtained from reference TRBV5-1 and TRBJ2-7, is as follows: KAGVTQTPRYLIKTRGQQVTLSCSPISGHRSVSWYQQTPGQGLQFLFEYFSETQRNKGNFPGRFSGRQFSNSRSEMNVSTLELGDSALYLCASSRTSGGKAYEQYFGPGTRLTVT.

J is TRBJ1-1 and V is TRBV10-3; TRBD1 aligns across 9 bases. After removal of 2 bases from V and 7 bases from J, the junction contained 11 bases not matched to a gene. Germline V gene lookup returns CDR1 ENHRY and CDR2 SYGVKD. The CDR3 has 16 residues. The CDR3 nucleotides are TGTGCCATCAGTGAGGGGACAGGGAACGGCGGGGGTGAAGCTTTCTTT. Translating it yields CAISEGTGNGGGEAFF.

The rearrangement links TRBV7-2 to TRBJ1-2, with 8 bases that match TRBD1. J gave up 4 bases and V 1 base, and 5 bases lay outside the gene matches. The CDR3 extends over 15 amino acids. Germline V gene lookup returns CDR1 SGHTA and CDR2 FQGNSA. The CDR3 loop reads CASSLGHRGTYGYTF. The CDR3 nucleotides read TGTGCCAGCAGCTTAGGTCACAGGGGGACCTATGGCTACACCTTC.

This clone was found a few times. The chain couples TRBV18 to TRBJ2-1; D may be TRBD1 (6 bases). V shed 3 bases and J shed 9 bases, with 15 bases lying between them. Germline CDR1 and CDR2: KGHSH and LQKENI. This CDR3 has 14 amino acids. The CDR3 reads CASSPAGQYGEQFF. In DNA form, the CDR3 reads TGTGCCAGCTCACCCGCAGGACAGTATGGTGAGCAGTTCTTC.

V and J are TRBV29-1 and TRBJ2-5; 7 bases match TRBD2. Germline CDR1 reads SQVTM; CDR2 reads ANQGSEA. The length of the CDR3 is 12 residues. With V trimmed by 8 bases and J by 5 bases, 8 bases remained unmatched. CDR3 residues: CSSRTSVETQYF. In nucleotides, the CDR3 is TGCAGCTCCAGGACTAGTGTCGAGACCCAGTACTTC.

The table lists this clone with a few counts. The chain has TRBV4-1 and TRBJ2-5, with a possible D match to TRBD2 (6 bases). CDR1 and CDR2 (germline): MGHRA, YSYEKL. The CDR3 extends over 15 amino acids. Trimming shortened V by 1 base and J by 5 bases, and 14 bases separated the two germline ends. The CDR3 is CASSQGGLPGETQYF. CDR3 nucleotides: TGCGCCAGCAGCCAAGGGGGACTTCCTGGGGAGACCCAGTACTTC.

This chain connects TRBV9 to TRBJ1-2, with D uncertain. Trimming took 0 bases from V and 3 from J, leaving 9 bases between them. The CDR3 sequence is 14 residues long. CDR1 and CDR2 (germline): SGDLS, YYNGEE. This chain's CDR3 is CASSVANSYYGYTF. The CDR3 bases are TGTGCCAGCAGCGTAGCTAACAGCTACTATGGCTACACCTTC.

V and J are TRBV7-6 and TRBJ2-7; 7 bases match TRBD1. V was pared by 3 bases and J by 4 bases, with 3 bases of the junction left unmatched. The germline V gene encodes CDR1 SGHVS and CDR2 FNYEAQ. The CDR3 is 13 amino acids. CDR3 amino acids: CASSFGQAYEQYF. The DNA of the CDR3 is TGTGCCAGCAGCTTCGGACAGGCGTACGAGCAGTACTTC.